The subject of this entry is one T cell receptor beta chain. J was trimmed by 6 bases and V by 2 bases; bases with no gene match: 7. There are 15 residues in the CDR3. Germline V CDR1 and CDR2: ENHRY, SYGVKD. The sample originates from a study of blood T cell repertoires in COVID-19. Produced via immunoSEQ multiplex PCR; TCRdb's table is partial and in-frame only. This table holds 130,000 to 150,000 clones, about 80% found once. The sequence was obtained from a man in his forties or fifties who had recovered from COVID-19. Sequenced: PBMCs or T cells enriched from blood (not recorded which). This chain joins TRBV10-3 and TRBJ2-7; 10 positions agree with TRBD1. CDR3 DNA: TGTGCCATCAGTGAGATGGGGACAGGGGTCGCCGAGCAGTACTTC. This gives the protein CAISEMGTGVAEQYF.